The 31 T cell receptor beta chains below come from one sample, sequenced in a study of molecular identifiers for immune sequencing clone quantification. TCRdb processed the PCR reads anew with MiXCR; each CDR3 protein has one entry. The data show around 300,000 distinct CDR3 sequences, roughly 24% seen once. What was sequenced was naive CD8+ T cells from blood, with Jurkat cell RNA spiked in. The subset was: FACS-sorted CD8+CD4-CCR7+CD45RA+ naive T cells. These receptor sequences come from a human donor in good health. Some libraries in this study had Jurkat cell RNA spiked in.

CDR3 residues: CASSLGTGNSGANVLTF. CDR3 nucleotides: TGTGCCAGCAGCTTAGGGACAGGCAATTCTGGGGCCAACGTCCTGACTTTC. The chain couples TRBV13 to TRBJ2-6; perhaps TRBD1 as D (6 bases). Germline V lookup: CDR1 PRHDT, CDR2 FYEKMQ (reference sequence). The CDR3 consists of 17 residues. V lost 0 bases and J lost 1, with 10 bases in between. The full variable domain, its missing parts supplied by reference TRBV13 and TRBJ2-6, is AAGVIQSPRHLIKEKRETATLKCYPIPRHDTVYWYQQGPGQDPQFLISFYEKMQSDKGSIPDRFSAQQFSDYHSELNMSSLELGDSALYFCASSLGTGNSGANVLTFGAGSRLTVL.

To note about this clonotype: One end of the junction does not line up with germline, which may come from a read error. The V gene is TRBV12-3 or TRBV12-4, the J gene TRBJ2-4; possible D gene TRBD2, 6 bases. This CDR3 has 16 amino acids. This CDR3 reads CASSFVGGWTKNIQHF. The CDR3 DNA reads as TGTGCCAGCAGTTTCGTGGGAGGCTGGACCAAAAACATTCAGCACTTC.

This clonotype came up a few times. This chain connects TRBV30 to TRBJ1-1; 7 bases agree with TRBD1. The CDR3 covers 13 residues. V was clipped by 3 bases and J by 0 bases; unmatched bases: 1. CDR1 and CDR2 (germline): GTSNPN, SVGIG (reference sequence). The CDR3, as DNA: TGTGCCTGGAGGGACAGGATGAACACTGAAGCTTTCTTT. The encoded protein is CAWRDRMNTEAFF. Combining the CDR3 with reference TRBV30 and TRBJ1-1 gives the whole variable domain SQTIHQWPATLVQPVGSPLSLECTVEGTSNPNLYWYRQAAGRGLQLLFYSVGIGQISSEVPQNLSASRPQDRQFILSSKKLLLSDSGFYLCAWRDRMNTEAFFGQGTRLTVV.

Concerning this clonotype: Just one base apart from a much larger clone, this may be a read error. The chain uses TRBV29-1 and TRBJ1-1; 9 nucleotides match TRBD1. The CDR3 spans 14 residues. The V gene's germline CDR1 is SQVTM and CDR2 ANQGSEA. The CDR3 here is CSGGTGGWGTEALF. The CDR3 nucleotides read TGCAGCGGGGGTACAGGGGGCTGGGGCACTGAAGCTCTCTTT.

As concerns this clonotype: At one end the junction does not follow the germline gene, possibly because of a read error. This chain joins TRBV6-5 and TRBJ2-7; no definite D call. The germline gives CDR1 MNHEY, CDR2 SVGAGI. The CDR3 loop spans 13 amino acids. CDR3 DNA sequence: TGTGCCCGCAGTTTGGGCCGCTCCTCCGCGCAGTACTTC. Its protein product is CARSLGRSSAQYF.

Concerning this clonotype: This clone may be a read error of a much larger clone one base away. The CDR3 reads CASSGFGRVNTDTQDF. DNA of the CDR3: TGTGCCAGCAGCGGATTCGGCCGGGTAAACACAGATACGCAGGATTTT. The rearrangement joins TRBV5-6 to TRBJ2-3; no clear D. Germline V gene lookup returns CDR1 SGHDT and CDR2 YYEEEE. The CDR3 extends over 16 amino acids.

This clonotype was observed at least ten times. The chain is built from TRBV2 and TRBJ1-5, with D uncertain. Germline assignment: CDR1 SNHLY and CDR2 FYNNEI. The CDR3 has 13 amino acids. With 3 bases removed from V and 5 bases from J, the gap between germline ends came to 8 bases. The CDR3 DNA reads TGTGCCAGCAGTGATAATCCCGATCAGCCCCAGCATTTT. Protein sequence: CASSDNPDQPQHF.

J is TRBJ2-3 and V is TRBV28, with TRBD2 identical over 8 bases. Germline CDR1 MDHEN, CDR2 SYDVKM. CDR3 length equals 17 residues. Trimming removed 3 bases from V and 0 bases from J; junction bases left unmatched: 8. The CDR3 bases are TGTGCCAGCAGTTTGGGCCCCGGACTAGCAAGCACAGATACGCAGTATTTT. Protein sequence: CASSLGPGLASTDTQYF.

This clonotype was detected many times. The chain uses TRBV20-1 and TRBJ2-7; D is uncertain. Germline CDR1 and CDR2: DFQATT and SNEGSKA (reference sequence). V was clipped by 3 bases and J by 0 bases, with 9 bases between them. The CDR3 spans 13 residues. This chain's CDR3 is CSASSRPSYEQYF. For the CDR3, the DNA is TGCAGTGCTAGTTCCAGACCCTCCTACGAGCAGTACTTC.

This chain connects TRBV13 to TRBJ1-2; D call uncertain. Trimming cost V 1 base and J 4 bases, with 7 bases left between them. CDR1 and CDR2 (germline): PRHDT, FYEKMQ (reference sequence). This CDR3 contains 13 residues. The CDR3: CASSLDVLYGYTF. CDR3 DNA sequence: TGTGCCAGCAGCTTAGATGTCCTCTATGGCTACACCTTC.

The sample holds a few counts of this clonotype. The CDR3 DNA follows: TGTGCCAGCAGCCCGCCCGGGGGGAGAGATACGCAGTATTTT. Protein product: CASSPPGGRDTQYF. This sequence joins TRBV11-2 and TRBJ2-3; 7 bases map to TRBD2. V trimming: 5 bases; J trimming: 5 bases; junction bases outside the gene matches: 7. The length of the CDR3 is 14 residues. The germline V gene has CDR1 SGHAT and CDR2 FQNNGV.

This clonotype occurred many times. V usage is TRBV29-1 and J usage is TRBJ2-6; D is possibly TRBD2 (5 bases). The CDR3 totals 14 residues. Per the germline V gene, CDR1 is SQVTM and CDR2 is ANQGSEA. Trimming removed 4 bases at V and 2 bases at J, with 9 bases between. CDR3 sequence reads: CSVVWGAGANVLTF. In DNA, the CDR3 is TGCAGCGTTGTCTGGGGAGCTGGGGCCAACGTCCTGACTTTC.

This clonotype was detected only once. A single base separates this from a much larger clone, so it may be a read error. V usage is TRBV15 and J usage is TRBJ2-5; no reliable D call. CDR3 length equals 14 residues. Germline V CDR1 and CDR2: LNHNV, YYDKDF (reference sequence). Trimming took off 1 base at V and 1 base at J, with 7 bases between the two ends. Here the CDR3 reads CATSRADFQETQYF. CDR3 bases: TGTGCCACCAGCAGAGCCGATTTCCAAGAGACCCAGTACTTC.

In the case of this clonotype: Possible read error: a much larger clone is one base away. The DNA of the CDR3 is TGTACCAGCAGCCTTATAGCCAAAAACATTCAGTACTTC. Protein sequence: CTSSLIAKNIQYF. The V gene is TRBV6-2 or TRBV6-3, the J gene TRBJ2-4; D not resolved. CDR3 length: 13 residues. Germline CDR1 reads MNHEY; CDR2 reads SVGEGT.

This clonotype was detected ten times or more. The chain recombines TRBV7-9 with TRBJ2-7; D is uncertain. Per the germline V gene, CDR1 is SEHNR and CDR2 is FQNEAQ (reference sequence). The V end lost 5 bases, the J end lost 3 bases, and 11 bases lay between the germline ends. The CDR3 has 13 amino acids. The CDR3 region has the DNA TGTGCCAGCAGCCCGGTGACTGGCTACGAGCAGTACTTC. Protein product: CASSPVTGYEQYF.

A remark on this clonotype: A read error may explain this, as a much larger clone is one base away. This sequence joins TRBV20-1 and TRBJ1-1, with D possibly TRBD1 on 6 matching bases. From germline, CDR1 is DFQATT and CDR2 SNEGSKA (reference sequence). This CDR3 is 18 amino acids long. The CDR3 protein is CSAVDSRNNIYMNTDAFF. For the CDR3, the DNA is TGCAGTGCAGTGGACAGTCGAAACAATATTTACATGAACACTGACGCTTTCTTT.

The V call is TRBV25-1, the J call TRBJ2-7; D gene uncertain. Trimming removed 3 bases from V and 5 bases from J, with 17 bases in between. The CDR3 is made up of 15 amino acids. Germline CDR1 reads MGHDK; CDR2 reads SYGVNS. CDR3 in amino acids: CASSDSGLIPDEQYF. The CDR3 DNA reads TGTGCCAGCAGTGACTCTGGCTTAATCCCCGACGAGCAGTACTTC.

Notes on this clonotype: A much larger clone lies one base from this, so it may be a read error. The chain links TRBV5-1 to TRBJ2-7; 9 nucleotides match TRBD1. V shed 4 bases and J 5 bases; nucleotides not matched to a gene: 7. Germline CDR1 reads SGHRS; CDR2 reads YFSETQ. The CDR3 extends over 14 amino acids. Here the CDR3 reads CASSGTGLTDEQYF. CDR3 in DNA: TGCGCCAGCAGCGGGACAGGGCTGACCGACGAGCAGTACTTC.

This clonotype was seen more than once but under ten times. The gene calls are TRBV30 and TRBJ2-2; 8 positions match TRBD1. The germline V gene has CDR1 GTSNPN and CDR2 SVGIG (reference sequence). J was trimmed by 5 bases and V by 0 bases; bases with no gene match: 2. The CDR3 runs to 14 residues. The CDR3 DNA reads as TGTGCCTGGAGTGTAGGACAGGGTACCGGGGAGCTGTTTTTT. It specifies CAWSVGQGTGELFF.

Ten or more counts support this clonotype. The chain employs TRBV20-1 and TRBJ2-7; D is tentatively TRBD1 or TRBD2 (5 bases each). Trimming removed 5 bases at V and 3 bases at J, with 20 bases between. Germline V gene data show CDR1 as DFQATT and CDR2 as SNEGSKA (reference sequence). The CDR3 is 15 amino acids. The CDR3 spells CSALRSGTSRYEQYF. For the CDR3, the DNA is TGCAGTGCTTTAAGATCCGGGACGTCCCGCTACGAGCAGTACTTC.

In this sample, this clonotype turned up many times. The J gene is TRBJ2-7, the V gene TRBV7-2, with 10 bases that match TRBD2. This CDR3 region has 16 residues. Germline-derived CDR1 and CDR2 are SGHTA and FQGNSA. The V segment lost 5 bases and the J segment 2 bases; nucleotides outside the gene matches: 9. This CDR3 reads CASSVGLADTTYEQYF. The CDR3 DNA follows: TGTGCCAGCAGCGTCGGACTAGCGGATACCACCTACGAGCAGTACTTC.

CDR3 in DNA: TGTGCCAGTAGTATTCAGGGAGCTAACTATGGCTACACCTTC. It is translated as CASSIQGANYGYTF. The rearrangement links TRBV19 to TRBJ1-2; the D gene is possibly TRBD1 (5 bases). Germline CDR1 LNHDA, CDR2 SQIVND (reference sequence). The V and J ends lost 3 bases and 0 bases respectively, with 8 bases between them. There are 14 residues in the CDR3.

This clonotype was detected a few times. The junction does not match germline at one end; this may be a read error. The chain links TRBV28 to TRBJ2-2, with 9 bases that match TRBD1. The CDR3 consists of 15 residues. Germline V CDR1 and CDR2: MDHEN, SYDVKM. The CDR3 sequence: CASRLQGANTGELFF. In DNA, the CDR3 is TGTGCCAGCAGACTACAGGGGGCGAATACCGGGGAGCTGTTTTTT.

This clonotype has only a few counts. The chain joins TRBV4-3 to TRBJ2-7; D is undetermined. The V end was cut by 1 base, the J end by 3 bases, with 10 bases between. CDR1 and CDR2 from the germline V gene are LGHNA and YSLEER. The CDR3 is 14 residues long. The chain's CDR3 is CASSQGPVVYEQYF. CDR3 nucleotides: TGCGCCAGCAGCCAAGGCCCGGTCGTCTACGAGCAGTACTTC.

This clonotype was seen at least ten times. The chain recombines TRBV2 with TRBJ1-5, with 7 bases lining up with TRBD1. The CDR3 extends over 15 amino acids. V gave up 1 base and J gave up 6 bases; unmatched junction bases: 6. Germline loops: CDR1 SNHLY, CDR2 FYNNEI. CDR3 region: CASSEGQGNPQPQHF. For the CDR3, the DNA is TGTGCCAGCAGTGAAGGACAGGGTAACCCTCAGCCCCAGCATTTT.

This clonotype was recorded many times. CDR3 region: CSARDLAGTSYEQYF. CDR3 sequence (DNA): TGCAGTGCTAGAGATCTAGCGGGGACCTCCTACGAGCAGTACTTC. The chain uses TRBV20-1 and TRBJ2-7; TRBD2 aligns across 9 bases. With V trimmed by 0 bases and J by 0 bases, 3 bases remained unmatched. The CDR3 is 15 residues long. CDR1 is DFQATT and CDR2 is SNEGSKA in the germline V gene (reference sequence).

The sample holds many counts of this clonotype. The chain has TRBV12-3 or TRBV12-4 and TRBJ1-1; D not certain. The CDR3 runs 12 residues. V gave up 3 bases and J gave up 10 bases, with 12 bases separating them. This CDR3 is CASSFGISGAFF. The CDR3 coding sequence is TGTGCCAGCAGTTTCGGGATCTCGGGAGCTTTCTTT.

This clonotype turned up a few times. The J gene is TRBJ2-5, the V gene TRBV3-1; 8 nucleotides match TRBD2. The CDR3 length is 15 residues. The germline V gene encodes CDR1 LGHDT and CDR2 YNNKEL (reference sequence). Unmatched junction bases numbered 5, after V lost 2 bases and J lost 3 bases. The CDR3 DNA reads TGTGCCAGCAGCCAACTAACTAGCGGTAAAGAGACCCAGTACTTC. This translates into CASSQLTSGKETQYF.

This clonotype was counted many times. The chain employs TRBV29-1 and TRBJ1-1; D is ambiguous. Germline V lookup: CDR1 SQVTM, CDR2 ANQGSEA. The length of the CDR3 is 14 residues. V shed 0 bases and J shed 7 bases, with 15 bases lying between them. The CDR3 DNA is TGCAGCGTTGAAGAAGGCAGGAAAGTGGGTGAAGCTTTCTTT. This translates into CSVEEGRKVGEAFF.

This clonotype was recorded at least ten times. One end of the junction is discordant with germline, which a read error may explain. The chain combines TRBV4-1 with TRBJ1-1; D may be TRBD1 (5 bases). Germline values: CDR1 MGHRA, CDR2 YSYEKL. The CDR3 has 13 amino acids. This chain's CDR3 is CASSQTVNTEAFF. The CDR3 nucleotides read TGTGCCAGCAGCCAGACAGTGAACACTGAAGCTTTCTTT.

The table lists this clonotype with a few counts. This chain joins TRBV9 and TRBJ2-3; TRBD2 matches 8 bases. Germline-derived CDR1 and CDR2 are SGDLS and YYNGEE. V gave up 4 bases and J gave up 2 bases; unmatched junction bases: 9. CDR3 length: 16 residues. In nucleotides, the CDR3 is TGTGCCAGCAGCACTCGAAATAGCGGGAACACAGATACGCAGTATTTT. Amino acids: CASSTRNSGNTDTQYF.